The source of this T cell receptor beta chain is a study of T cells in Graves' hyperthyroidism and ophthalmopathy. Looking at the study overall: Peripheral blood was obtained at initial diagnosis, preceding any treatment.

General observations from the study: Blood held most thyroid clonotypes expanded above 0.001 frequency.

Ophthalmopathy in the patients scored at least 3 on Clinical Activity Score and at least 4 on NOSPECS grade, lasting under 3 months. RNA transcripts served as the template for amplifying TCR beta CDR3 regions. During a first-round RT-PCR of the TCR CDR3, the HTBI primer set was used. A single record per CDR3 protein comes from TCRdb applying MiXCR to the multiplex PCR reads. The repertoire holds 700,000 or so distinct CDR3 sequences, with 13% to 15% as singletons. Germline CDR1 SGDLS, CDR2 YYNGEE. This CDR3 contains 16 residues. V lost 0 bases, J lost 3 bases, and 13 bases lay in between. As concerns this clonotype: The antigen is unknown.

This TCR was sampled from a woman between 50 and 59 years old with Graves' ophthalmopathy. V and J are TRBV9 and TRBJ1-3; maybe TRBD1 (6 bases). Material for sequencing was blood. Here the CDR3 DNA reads TGTGCCAGCAGCGTAGGGGGGGCCTTCGTTGGAAACACCATATATTTT. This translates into CASSVGGAFVGNTIYF. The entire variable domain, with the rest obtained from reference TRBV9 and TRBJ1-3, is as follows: DSGVTQTPKHLITATGQRVTLRCSPRSGDLSVYWYQQSLDQGLQFLIQYYNGEERAKGNILERFSAQQFPDLHSELNLSSLELGDSALYFCASSVGGAFVGNTIYFGEGSWLTVV.